This T cell receptor beta chain was captured by sequencing in a study of cytomegalovirus exposure and HLA in healthy donors. Looking at the study overall: Earlier, 150 million to 200 million T cells were analyzed, and about 100 million unique TCR beta sequences were found among them. Membership in the Caucasian-associated ancestry cluster was found for about 84% of fewer than 450 genotyped donors. Overall study findings and caveats: As a later analysis revealed, most CMV-associated TCR beta chains appeared HLA-restricted. Another analysis was done later, and it associated 17,000 or so TCR beta sequences with HLA alleles at 0.05 false discovery rate.

Germline V gene sequence: CDR1 SEHNR, CDR2 FQNEAQ (reference sequence). V lost 2 bases, J lost 4 bases, and 12 bases lay in between. This CDR3 has 15 residues. On this clone itself: Its antigen remains unidentified.

This PCR relied on a set of 60 Vbeta primers and 13 Jbeta primers. Sequencing used immunoSEQ multiplex PCR; TCRdb keeps in-frame clones, though not all of them. The data show around 130,000 clones, around 86% seen once. The source material was PBMCs. This TCR was recovered from a female donor in good health and CMV-seronegative. The chain employs TRBV7-9 and TRBJ2-1, with no clear D. The CDR3 DNA reads as TGTGCCAGCAGCTTATTGGTTAGTTCGTACAATGAGCAGTTCTTC. Translated, it gives CASSLLVSSYNEQFF.